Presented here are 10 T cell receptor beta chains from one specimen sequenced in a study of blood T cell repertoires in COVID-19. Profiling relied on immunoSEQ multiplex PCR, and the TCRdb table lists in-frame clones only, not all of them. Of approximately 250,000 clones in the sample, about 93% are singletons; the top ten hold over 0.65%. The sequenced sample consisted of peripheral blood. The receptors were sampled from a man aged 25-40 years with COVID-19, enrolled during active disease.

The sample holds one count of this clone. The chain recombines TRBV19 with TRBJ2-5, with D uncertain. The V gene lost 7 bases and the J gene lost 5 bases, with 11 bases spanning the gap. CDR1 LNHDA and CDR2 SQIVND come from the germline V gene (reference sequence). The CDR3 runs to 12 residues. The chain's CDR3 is CASNRGKETQYF. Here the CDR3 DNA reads TGTGCCAGTAATCGAGGAAAGGAGACCCAGTACTTC.

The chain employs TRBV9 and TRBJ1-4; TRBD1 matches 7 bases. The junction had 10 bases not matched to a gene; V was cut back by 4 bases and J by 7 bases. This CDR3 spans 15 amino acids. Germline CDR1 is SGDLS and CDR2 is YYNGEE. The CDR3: CASSPGHRGGEKLFF. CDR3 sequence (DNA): TGTGCCAGCAGCCCCGGGCACAGGGGAGGTGAAAAACTGTTTTTT.

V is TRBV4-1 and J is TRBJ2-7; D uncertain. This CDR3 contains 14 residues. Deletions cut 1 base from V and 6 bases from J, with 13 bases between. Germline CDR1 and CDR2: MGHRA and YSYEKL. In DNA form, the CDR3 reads TGCGCCAGCAGCCAAGTGGCGGCCTCCGGCGAGCAGTACTTC. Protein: CASSQVAASGEQYF.

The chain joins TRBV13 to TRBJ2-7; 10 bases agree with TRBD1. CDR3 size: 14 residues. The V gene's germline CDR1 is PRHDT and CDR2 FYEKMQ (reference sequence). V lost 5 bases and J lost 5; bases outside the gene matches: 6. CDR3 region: CASSQGQGRDEQYF. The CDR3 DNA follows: TGTGCCAGCAGCCAGGGACAGGGGAGGGACGAGCAGTACTTC.

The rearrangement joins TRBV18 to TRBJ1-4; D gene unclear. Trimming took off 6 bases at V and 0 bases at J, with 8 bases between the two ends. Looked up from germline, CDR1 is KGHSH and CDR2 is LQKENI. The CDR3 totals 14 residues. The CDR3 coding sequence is TGTGCCAGCTCCACGGGGACAACTAATGAAAAACTGTTTTTT. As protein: CASSTGTTNEKLFF. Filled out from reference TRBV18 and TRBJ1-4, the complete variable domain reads NAGVMQNPRHLVRRRGQEARLRCSPMKGHSHVYWYRQLPEEGLKFMVYLQKENIIDESGMPKERFSAEFPKEGPSILRIQQVVRGDSAAYFCASSTGTTNEKLFFGSGTQLSVL.

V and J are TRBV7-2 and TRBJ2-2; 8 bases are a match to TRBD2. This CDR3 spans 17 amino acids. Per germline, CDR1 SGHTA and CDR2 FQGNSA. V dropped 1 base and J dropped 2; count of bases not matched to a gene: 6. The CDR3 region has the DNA TGTGCCAGCAGCTTAGTTGCTCTAGCGGGTAACACCGGGGAGCTGTTTTTT. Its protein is CASSLVALAGNTGELFF.

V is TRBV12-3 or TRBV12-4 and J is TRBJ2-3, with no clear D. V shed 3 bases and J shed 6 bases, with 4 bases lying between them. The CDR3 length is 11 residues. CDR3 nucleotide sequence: TGTGCCAGCAGTTTCGGGGATACGCAGTATTTT. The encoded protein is CASSFGDTQYF.

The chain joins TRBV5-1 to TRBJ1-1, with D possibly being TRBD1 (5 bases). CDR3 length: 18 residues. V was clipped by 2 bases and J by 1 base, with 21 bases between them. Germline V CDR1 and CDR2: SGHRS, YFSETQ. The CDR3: CASSFSFLDSQQNTEAFF. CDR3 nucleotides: TGCGCCAGCAGCTTTTCTTTCTTAGACAGCCAACAGAACACTGAAGCTTTCTTT.

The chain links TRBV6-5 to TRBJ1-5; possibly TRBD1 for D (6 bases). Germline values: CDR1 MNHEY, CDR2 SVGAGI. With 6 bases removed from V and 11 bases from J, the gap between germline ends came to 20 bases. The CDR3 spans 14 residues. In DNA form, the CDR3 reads TGTGCCAGCAGAGGTTCAGGGGCCCTGGCCGCCCAGCATTTT. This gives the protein CASRGSGALAAQHF.

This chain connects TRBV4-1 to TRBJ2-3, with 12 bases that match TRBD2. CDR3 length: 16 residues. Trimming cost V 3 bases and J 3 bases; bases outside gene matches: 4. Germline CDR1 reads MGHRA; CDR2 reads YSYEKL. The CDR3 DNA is TGCGCCAGCAGCCATACCCTAGCGGGGGGGACAGATACGCAGTATTTT. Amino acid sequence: CASSHTLAGGTDTQYF.